The rows below give T cell receptor beta chains drawn from one sample of a study of shared clonotypes between healthy human individuals. Libraries were prepared by immunoSEQ multiplex PCR; TCRdb keeps only in-frame clonotypes and omits some of them. The sample includes 2 million to 2.5 million clones, less than 95% of them seen just once. Sample: naive CD4+ T cells from PBMCs. These receptors all stem from a man aged 18-30 years in good health. Some clones in this sample may be carry-over from other donors' samples. Each CDR3 is given with its conserved first and last residue. Fields, in order: D gene, V gene, clone size, J gene, CDR3 protein, CDR3 DNA. The D gene is left open where the match is weak. Expanded clones get a size class; other rows say once, few or many, or leave the size out.

d_call: NA; v_call: TRBV30; clone_size: NA; j_call: TRBJ1-5; cdr3_aa: CAWSVPGEDKPQHF; cdr3_nt: TGTGCCTGGAGTGTACCGGGGGAGGACAAGCCCCAGCATTTT
d_call: NA; v_call: TRBV27; clone_size: NA; j_call: TRBJ2-2; cdr3_aa: CASCDISLVRTGELFF; cdr3_nt: TGTGCCAGCTGTGATATTTCGCTAGTACGCACCGGGGAGCTGTTTTTT
d_call: NA; v_call: TRBV7-8; clone_size: NA; j_call: TRBJ2-3; cdr3_aa: CASKGRVSTDTQYF; cdr3_nt: TGTGCCAGCAAAGGAAGGGTGAGCACAGATACGCAGTATTTT
d_call: NA; v_call: TRBV11-3; clone_size: NA; j_call: TRBJ1-1; cdr3_aa: CASSFGGGRREAFF; cdr3_nt: TGTGCCAGCAGCTTCGGTGGGGGCAGGAGGGAAGCTTTCTTT
d_call: NA; v_call: TRBV4-2; clone_size: NA; j_call: TRBJ2-7; cdr3_aa: CASSQEDSEQYF; cdr3_nt: TGTGCCAGCAGCCAGGAGGATAGCGAGCAGTACTTC
d_call: NA; v_call: TRBV4-1; clone_size: NA; j_call: TRBJ2-7; cdr3_aa: CASSGGTKPYEQYF; cdr3_nt: TGCGCCAGCAGCGGTGGTACAAAGCCTTACGAGCAGTACTTC
d_call: TRBD2; v_call: TRBV6-5; clone_size: once; j_call: TRBJ2-7; cdr3_aa: CASRPRSGRGYEQYF; cdr3_nt: TGTGCCAGCAGACCCCGGAGCGGGAGGGGCTACGAGCAGTACTTC
d_call: NA; v_call: TRBV1; clone_size: NA; j_call: TRBJ2-7; cdr3_aa: CTSRPLCEQYF; cdr3_nt: TGCACCAGCAGACCCTTATGCGAGCAGTACTTC
d_call: NA; v_call: TRBV28; clone_size: NA; j_call: TRBJ2-7; cdr3_aa: CASTLRVPYEQYF; cdr3_nt: TGTGCCAGCACCCTACGGGTCCCCTACGAGCAGTACTTC
d_call: TRBD2; v_call: TRBV10-3; clone_size: NA; j_call: TRBJ2-6; cdr3_aa: CAIASGVSSGANVLTF; cdr3_nt: TGTGCCATAGCTAGCGGGGTAAGCTCTGGGGCCAACGTCCTGACTTTC
d_call: TRBD2; v_call: TRBV9; clone_size: NA; j_call: TRBJ2-1; cdr3_aa: CASRATSGSYNEQFF; cdr3_nt: TGTGCCAGCAGGGCTACTAGCGGGAGTTACAATGAGCAGTTCTTC
d_call: NA; v_call: TRBV7-6; clone_size: once; j_call: TRBJ2-5; cdr3_aa: CASSPKTRGRVGETQYF; cdr3_nt: TGTGCCAGCAGCCCAAAAACCAGGGGGAGGGTTGGGGAGACCCAGTACTTC
d_call: NA; v_call: TRBV5-8; clone_size: NA; j_call: TRBJ1-1; cdr3_aa: CASGRPQGFATEAFF; cdr3_nt: TGTGCCAGCGGCCGGCCGCAGGGGTTTGCCACTGAAGCTTTCTTT
d_call: NA; v_call: TRBV28; clone_size: NA; j_call: TRBJ1-1; cdr3_aa: CASSLGPTGLNTEAFF; cdr3_nt: TGTGCCAGCAGTTTAGGGCCCACGGGGCTGAACACTGAAGCTTTCTTT
d_call: NA; v_call: TRBV18; clone_size: NA; j_call: TRBJ1-2; cdr3_aa: CASSPNMGSYGYTF; cdr3_nt: TGTGCCAGCTCACCCAACATGGGCAGCTATGGCTACACCTTC
d_call: NA; v_call: TRBV29-1; clone_size: NA; j_call: TRBJ2-7; cdr3_aa: CSVGRAYEQYF; cdr3_nt: TGCAGCGTAGGCCGGGCCTACGAGCAGTACTTC
d_call: TRBD1; v_call: TRBV7-2; clone_size: NA; j_call: TRBJ2-7; cdr3_aa: CASSTMGQGAGYEQYF; cdr3_nt: TGTGCCAGCAGCACCATGGGACAGGGGGCTGGTTACGAGCAGTACTTC
d_call: TRBD1; v_call: TRBV5-6; clone_size: NA; j_call: TRBJ2-7; cdr3_aa: CASSPDRGTTGLLGEQYF; cdr3_nt: TGTGCCAGCAGCCCGGACAGGGGTACAACTGGGCTTCTGGGCGAGCAGTACTTC
d_call: NA; v_call: TRBV6-5; clone_size: NA; j_call: TRBJ2-6; cdr3_aa: CASSRGVSGANVLTF; cdr3_nt: TGTGCCAGCAGTAGGGGGGTATCCGGGGCCAACGTCCTGACTTTC
d_call: TRBD2; v_call: TRBV9; clone_size: NA; j_call: TRBJ2-1; cdr3_aa: CASSPSSGNDNEQFF; cdr3_nt: TGTGCCAGCAGCCCCTCTAGCGGGAACGACAATGAGCAGTTCTTC
d_call: NA; v_call: TRBV4-1; clone_size: NA; j_call: TRBJ2-3; cdr3_aa: CASSRDRSTDTQYF; cdr3_nt: TGCGCCAGCAGCCGGGACCGAAGCACAGATACGCAGTATTTT
d_call: NA; v_call: TRBV9; clone_size: once; j_call: TRBJ2-1; cdr3_aa: CASSVGSGFYNEQFF; cdr3_nt: TGTGCCAGCAGCGTAGGGAGCGGCTTTTACAATGAGCAGTTCTTC
d_call: TRBD2; v_call: TRBV4-1; clone_size: NA; j_call: TRBJ2-5; cdr3_aa: CASSQDSDRVGGETQYF; cdr3_nt: TGCGCCAGCAGCCAAGACTCCGACCGCGTCGGGGGGGAGACCCAGTACTTC
d_call: TRBD1; v_call: TRBV10-2; clone_size: NA; j_call: TRBJ1-4; cdr3_aa: CASSDRVREKLFF; cdr3_nt: TGCGCCAGCAGCGACAGGGTACGTGAAAAACTGTTTTTT
d_call: NA; v_call: TRBV5-6; clone_size: NA; j_call: TRBJ1-4; cdr3_aa: CASSLQGPEKLFF; cdr3_nt: TGTGCCAGCAGCTTGCAGGGGCCTGAAAAACTGTTTTTT
d_call: NA; v_call: TRBV28; clone_size: NA; j_call: TRBJ2-5; cdr3_aa: CASVEGNKETQYF; cdr3_nt: TGTGCCAGCGTTGAAGGGAACAAAGAGACCCAGTACTTC
d_call: NA; v_call: TRBV6-7; clone_size: once; j_call: TRBJ1-2; cdr3_aa: CASRWSLGYTF; cdr3_nt: TGTGCCAGCAGATGGAGCCTGGGCTACACCTTC